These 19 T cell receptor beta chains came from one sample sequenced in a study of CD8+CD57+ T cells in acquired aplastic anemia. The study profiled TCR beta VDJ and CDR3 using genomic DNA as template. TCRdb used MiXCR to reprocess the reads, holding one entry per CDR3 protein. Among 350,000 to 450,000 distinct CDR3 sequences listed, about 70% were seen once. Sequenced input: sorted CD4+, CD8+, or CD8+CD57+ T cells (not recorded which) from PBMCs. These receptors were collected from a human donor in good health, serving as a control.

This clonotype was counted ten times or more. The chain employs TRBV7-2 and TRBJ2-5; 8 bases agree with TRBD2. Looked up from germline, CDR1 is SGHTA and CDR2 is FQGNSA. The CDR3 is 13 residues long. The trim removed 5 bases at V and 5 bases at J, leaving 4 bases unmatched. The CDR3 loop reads CASSISGGETQYF. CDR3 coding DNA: TGTGCCAGCAGCATCAGCGGGGGTGAGACCCAGTACTTC. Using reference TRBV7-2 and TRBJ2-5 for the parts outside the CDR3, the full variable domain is GAGVSQSPSNKVTEKGKDVELRCDPISGHTALYWYRQSLGQGLEFLIYFQGNSAPDKSGLPSDRFSAERTGGSVSTLTIQRTQQEDSAVYLCASSISGGETQYFGPGTRLLVL.

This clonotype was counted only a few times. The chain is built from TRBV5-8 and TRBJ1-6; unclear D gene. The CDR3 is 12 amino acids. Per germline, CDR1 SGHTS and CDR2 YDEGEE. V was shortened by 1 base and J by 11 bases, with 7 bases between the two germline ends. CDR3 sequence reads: CASSLRFPPLHF. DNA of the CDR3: TGTGCCAGCAGCTTGCGGTTTCCACCCCTCCACTTT.

The CDR3 DNA reads TGTGCCAGCAGTGCAGCGCAGGGGGGCGGGGAACTGTTTTTT. Protein product: CASSAAQGGGELFF. The chain links TRBV2 to TRBJ1-1; 7 bases match TRBD1. The J call may not be correct, given that the DNA end is closer to TRBJ1-4. The CDR3 extends over 14 amino acids. Germline lookup yields CDR1 SNHLY and CDR2 FYNNEI.

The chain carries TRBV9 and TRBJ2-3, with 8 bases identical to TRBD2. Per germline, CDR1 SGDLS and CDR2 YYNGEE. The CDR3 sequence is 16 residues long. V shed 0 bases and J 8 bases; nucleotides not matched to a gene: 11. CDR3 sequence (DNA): TGTGCCAGCAGCGTAGAGATCGGGGGGGGTAAAGGTACGCAGTATTTT. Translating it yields CASSVEIGGGKGTQYF.

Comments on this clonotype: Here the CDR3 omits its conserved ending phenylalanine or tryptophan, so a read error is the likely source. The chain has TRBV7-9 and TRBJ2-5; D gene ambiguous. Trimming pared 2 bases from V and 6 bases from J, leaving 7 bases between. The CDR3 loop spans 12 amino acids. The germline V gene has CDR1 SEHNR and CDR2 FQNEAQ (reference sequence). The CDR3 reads CASSLLLKTQYS. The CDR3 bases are TGTGCCAGCAGCTTACTTCTCAAGACCCAGTACTCC.

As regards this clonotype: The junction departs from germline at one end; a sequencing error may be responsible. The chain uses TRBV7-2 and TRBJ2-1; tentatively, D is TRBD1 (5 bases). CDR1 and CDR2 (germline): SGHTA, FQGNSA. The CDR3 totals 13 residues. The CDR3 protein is CASSLGTDNEDFF. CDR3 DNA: TGCGCCAGCAGCTTAGGTACGGACAATGAGGATTTCTTT. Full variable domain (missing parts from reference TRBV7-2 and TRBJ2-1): GAGVSQSPSNKVTEKGKDVELRCDPISGHTALYWYRQSLGQGLEFLIYFQGNSAPDKSGLPSDRFSAERTGGSVSTLTIQRTQQEDSAVYLCASSLGTDNEDFFGPGTRLTVL.

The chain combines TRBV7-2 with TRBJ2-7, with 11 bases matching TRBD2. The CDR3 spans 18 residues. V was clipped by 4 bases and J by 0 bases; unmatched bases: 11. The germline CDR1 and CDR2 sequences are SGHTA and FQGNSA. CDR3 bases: TGTGCCAGCAGCTCAGATGGTACCCTAGCGGGGGGCTCCTACGAGCAGTACTTC. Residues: CASSSDGTLAGGSYEQYF.

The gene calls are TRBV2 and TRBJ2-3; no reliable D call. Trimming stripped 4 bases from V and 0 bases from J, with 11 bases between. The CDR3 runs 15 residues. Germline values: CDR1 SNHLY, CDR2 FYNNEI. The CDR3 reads CASSVIFGSTDTQYF. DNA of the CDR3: TGTGCCAGCAGTGTAATTTTCGGAAGCACAGATACGCAGTATTTT.

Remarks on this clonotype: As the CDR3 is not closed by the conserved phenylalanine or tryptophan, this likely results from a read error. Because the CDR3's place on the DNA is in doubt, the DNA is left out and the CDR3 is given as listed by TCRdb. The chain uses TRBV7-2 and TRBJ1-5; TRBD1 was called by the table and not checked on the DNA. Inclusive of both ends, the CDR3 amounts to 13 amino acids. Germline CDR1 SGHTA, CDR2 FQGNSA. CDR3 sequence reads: CASTGGRPEQRHV.

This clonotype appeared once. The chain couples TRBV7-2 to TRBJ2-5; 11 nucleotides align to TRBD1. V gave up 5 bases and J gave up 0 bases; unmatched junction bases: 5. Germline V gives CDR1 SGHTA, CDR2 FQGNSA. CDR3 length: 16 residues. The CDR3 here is CASSSGQGAYQETQYF. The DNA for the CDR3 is TGTGCCAGCAGCAGCGGACAGGGGGCGTACCAAGAGACCCAGTACTTC.

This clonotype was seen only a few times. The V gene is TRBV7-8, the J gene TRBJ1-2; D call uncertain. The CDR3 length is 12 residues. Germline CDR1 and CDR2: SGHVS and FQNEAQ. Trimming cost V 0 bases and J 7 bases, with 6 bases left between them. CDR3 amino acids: CASSLAGLGYTF. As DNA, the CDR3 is TGTGCCAGCAGCTTAGCAGGTCTTGGCTACACCTTC. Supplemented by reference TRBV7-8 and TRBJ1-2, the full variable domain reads GAGVSQSPRYKVAKRGQDVALRCDPISGHVSLFWYQQALGQGPEFLTYFQNEAQLDKSGLPSDRFFAERPEGSVSTLKIQRTQQEDSAVYLCASSLAGLGYTFGSGTRLTVV.

CDR3 DNA: TGTGCCAGTAGTATGGGGCAGGCGATCTATGGCTACACCTTC. It is translated as CASSMGQAIYGYTF. The genes are TRBV19 and TRBJ1-2; possible D gene TRBD1, 5 bases. The CDR3 has 14 amino acids. Looked up from germline, CDR1 is LNHDA and CDR2 is SQIVND (reference sequence). V dropped 3 bases and J dropped 4 bases, with 12 bases sitting between them.

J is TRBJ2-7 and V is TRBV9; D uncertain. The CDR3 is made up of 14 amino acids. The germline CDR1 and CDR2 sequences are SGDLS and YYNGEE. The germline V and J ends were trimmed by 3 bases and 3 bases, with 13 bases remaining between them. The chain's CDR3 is CASSERGPVYEQYF. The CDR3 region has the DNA TGTGCCAGCAGCGAGAGAGGACCCGTCTACGAGCAGTACTTC.

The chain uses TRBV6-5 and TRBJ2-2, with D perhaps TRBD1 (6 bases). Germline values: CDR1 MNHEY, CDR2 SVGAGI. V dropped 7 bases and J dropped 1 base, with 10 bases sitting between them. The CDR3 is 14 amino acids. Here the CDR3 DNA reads TGTGCCAGCATTTCGGGACAGAACACCGGGGAGCTGTTTTTT. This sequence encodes CASISGQNTGELFF.

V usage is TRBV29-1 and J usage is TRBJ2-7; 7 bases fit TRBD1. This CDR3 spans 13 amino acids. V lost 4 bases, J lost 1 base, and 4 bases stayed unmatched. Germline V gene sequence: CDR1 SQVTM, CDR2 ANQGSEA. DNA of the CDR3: TGCAGCGTTGGCAGGGGACAGTCCTACGAGCAGTACTTC. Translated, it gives CSVGRGQSYEQYF.

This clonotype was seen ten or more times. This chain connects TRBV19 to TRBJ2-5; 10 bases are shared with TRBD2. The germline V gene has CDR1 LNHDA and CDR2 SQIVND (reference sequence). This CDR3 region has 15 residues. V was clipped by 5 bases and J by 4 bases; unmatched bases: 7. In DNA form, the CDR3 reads TGTGCCAGTAGTCCAGCGGGGGGGCCTAGAGAGACCCAGTACTTC. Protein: CASSPAGGPRETQYF.

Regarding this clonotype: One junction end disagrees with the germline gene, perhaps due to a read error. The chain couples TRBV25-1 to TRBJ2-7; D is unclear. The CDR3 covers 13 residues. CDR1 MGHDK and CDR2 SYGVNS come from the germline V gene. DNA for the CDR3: TGTGCCAGCAGTGTGAGGAGTTCCTACGCGCAGTACTTC. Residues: CASSVRSSYAQYF.

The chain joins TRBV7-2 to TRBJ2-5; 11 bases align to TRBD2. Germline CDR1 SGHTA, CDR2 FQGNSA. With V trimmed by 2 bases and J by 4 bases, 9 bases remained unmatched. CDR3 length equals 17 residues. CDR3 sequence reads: CASSLIRASGGRETQYF. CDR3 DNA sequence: TGTGCCAGCAGCTTAATAAGGGCTAGCGGGGGGAGAGAGACCCAGTACTTC.

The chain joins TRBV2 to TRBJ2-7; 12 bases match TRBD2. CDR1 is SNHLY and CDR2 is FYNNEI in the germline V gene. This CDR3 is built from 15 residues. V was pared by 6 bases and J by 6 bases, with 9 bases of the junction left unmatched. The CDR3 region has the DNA TGTGCCAGCAGACCCGGACTAGCGGGGAAGAGCGAGCAGTACTTC. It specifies CASRPGLAGKSEQYF.